This T cell receptor (beta chain) was obtained from a study of regulatory T cells in long-lasting Graves disease. This clonotype was found many times. No antigen is known for it. Study-level results: Favoring TRBV28, TRBJ1-2 and TRBJ2-5 was a feature seen in persistent disease.

CDR3 length: 12 amino acids. Germline V gene sequence: CDR1 LGHDT, CDR2 YNNKEL (reference sequence). With 5 bases removed from V and 6 bases from J, the gap between germline ends came to 7 bases. The time point denotes: newly diagnosed GD, antithyroid drugs for less than 3 months. The authors made the TCR library using RNA they extracted from PBMCs. To make TCR beta libraries, researchers used iRepertoire HTBI primers and Arm-PCR of CDR3 regions. MiXCR was run by TCRdb on the multiplex PCR reads, yielding one entry per CDR3 protein. This table has about 440,000 distinct CDR3 sequences, about 15% appearing once. This sample was also put to use in a study of T cells in Graves' hyperthyroidism and ophthalmopathy. This second study says: An absence of ophthalmopathy progression within 18 months meant stable Graves' hyperthyroidism. Ophthalmopathy and stable hyperthyroidism were told apart by a 13 V-J model.

Sequenced here: peripheral blood mononuclear cells (PBMCs), sampled at new diagnosis, from a patient treated with antithyroid drugs. The clonotype originates from a woman aged 25 to 45 with Graves disease. The chain couples TRBV3-1 to TRBJ2-2; D ambiguous. The CDR3 sequence is CASSLSPGELFF. In DNA form, the CDR3 reads TGTGCCAGCAGCTTGTCCCCCGGGGAGCTGTTTTTT.